The 8 T cell receptor beta chains below were found in one sample sequenced in a study of blood T cell repertoires in COVID-19. The data were produced by immunoSEQ multiplex PCR, yet TCRdb's version contains in-frame clones alone and is incomplete. The table records 200,000 or so clones, 70% to 85% of them present only once. Specimen: peripheral blood. These receptors all stem from a human donor with acute or convalescent COVID-19. The donor label of this sample is uncertain.

The V and J genes are TRBV7-2 and TRBJ2-5; D is perhaps TRBD1 (5 bases). The CDR3 runs 16 residues. V was pared by 3 bases and J by 2 bases, with 16 bases between. Germline values: CDR1 SGHTA, CDR2 FQGNSA. The CDR3 here is CASSLVATGEQETQYF. The CDR3 DNA reads TGTGCCAGCAGCTTGGTGGCAACAGGAGAACAAGAGACCCAGTACTTC.

The chain joins TRBV9 to TRBJ1-2; 7 nucleotides agree with TRBD1. V dropped 4 bases and J dropped 4; count of bases not matched to a gene: 10. The CDR3 is 15 residues long. CDR1 SGDLS and CDR2 YYNGEE come from the germline V gene. The CDR3 nucleotides read TGTGCCAGCAGCACATCCGGGACAGATCTCTATGGCTACACCTTC. It is translated as CASSTSGTDLYGYTF.

Only a few counts were recorded for this clone. This chain connects TRBV18 to TRBJ1-2; a possible D gene is TRBD1 (5 bases). Between the trimmed V and J ends, which lost 2 bases and 3 bases, there was a span of 7 bases. CDR1 and CDR2 (germline): KGHSH, LQKENI. CDR3 length equals 13 residues. The CDR3 nucleotides are TGTGCCAGCTCACCAGAGACAGACTATGGCTACACCTTC. Its translation is CASSPETDYGYTF.

With regard to this clone: The same CDR3 also results from other DNA sequences found in this sample. The gene calls are TRBV24-1 and TRBJ2-7, with 9 bases lining up with TRBD1. The CDR3 sequence is 14 residues long. The junction had 3 bases not matched to a gene; V was cut back by 4 bases and J by 3 bases. Germline CDR1 KGHDR, CDR2 SFDVKD. The CDR3, as DNA: TGTGCCACCAGTGACTCGGGACAGGGCTACGAGCAGTACTTC. Its protein is CATSDSGQGYEQYF.

The gene calls are TRBV19 and TRBJ2-7, with TRBD2 matching over 11 bases. Losses at the gene ends were 5 bases for V and 5 bases for J; bases not matched to a gene: 8. The germline gives CDR1 LNHDA, CDR2 SQIVND (reference sequence). The length of the CDR3 is 15 residues. The CDR3 DNA reads as TGTGCCAGTAGTGTCGTGACTAGCGGGAACAACGAGCAGTACTTC. Its protein product is CASSVVTSGNNEQYF.

J is TRBJ2-1 and V is TRBV3-1 (or the pseudogene TRBV3-2), with 14 positions matching TRBD2. The CDR3 totals 17 residues. Germline lookup yields CDR1 LGHDT and CDR2 YNNKEL (reference sequence). Germline trimming cut 4 bases from V and 8 bases from J; bases unmatched to any gene: 10. CDR3 protein: CASSPRGRLAGGDEQFF. In DNA form, the CDR3 reads TGTGCCAGCAGCCCGCGTGGTCGACTAGCGGGAGGGGATGAGCAGTTCTTC.

This clone came up a few times. The chain joins TRBV3-1 (or the pseudogene TRBV3-2) to TRBJ1-2; 8 positions match TRBD1. CDR1 and CDR2 from the germline V gene are LGHDT and YNNKEL (reference sequence). V lost 0 bases and J lost 4; bases outside the gene matches: 4. The CDR3 is made up of 15 amino acids. The CDR3 loop is CASSQDRGQGYGYTF. The CDR3 bases are TGTGCCAGCAGCCAAGATAGAGGACAGGGCTATGGCTACACCTTC.

The rearrangement uses TRBV5-1 and TRBJ1-5, with D possibly matching TRBD1 (6 bases). Germline CDR1 SGHRS, CDR2 YFSETQ. Trimming shortened V by 4 bases and J by 1 base, and 15 bases separated the two germline ends. This CDR3 comprises 16 residues. The CDR3 reads CASSPGGGRSNQPQHF. DNA for the CDR3: TGCGCCAGCAGCCCTGGGGGGGGCCGGAGCAATCAGCCCCAGCATTTT.